Listed below are T cell receptor beta chains from one sample, sequenced in a study of blood T cells in healthy people across ages. A single record per CDR3 protein comes from TCRdb applying MiXCR to the 5' RACE reads. Of about 1.8 million distinct CDR3 sequences in the sample, around half were seen once. The source material was blood. These receptors were taken from a woman in her thirties or forties in good health. CDR3s leave out the opening cysteine and the closing phenylalanine or tryptophan. D genes are given only for firm matches.

V: TRBV15
J: TRBJ2-7
D: TRBD2
CDR3: ATSRDFGLAVDEQY

V: TRBV18
J: TRBJ2-5
D: .
CDR3: ASSPPSRVGEY

V: TRBV7-9
J: .
D: .
CDR3: ASSPPVDEQY

V: TRBV4-3
J: TRBJ2-3
D: TRBD2
CDR3: ASSQVHSGGTWGRTDTQY

V: TRBV5-1
J: TRBJ1-2
D: .
CDR3: ASSRWSKGRNGYT

V: TRBV20-1
J: TRBJ2-5
D: .
CDR3: SAIGVRGTETQY

V: TRBV11-2
J: .
D: TRBD1
CDR3: ASSLQGAQKETQY

V: TRBV12-3/TRBV12-4
J: TRBJ1-2
D: .
CDR3: ASSFGRSYGYT

V: TRBV10-3
J: TRBJ2-1
D: .
CDR3: AISQPTQGYNEQF

V: TRBV5-6
J: TRBJ2-3
D: .
CDR3: ASSYTPSGTDTQY

V: TRBV2
J: TRBJ1-4
D: TRBD1
CDR3: ASTVGQFNEKLF

V: TRBV20-1
J: TRBJ2-7
D: .
CDR3: SASPGYEQY

V: TRBV6-4
J: TRBJ2-1
D: .
CDR3: ASSDSAAWSYNEQF

V: TRBV11-2
J: TRBJ2-5
D: .
CDR3: ASSASGPRNFQETQY

V: TRBV12-3/TRBV12-4
J: TRBJ1-2
D: .
CDR3: ASSSDTGISYGYT

V: TRBV27
J: TRBJ2-1
D: .
CDR3: ASSLGRDLTYNEQF

V: TRBV4-2
J: TRBJ2-2
D: TRBD1
CDR3: ASSQGGTTGGTSGELF

V: TRBV6-5
J: TRBJ2-3
D: .
CDR3: ASSYSKSLGALSTDTQY

V: TRBV7-2
J: TRBJ1-2
D: TRBD1
CDR3: ASSLAPGQGVGYT

V: TRBV7-2
J: TRBJ2-5
D: .
CDR3: ASSRSGAGETQY

V: TRBV20-1
J: TRBJ2-1
D: .
CDR3: SASLPGALPSLSSYNEQF

V: TRBV20-1
J: TRBJ1-5
D: .
CDR3: SASDRRNQPQH

V: TRBV6-2/TRBV6-3
J: TRBJ2-7
D: TRBD1
CDR3: ASSYGQGPEQY

V: TRBV3-1
J: TRBJ2-5
D: TRBD2
CDR3: ASSQEWFRSGGQKETQY

V: TRBV7-9
J: TRBJ2-7
D: TRBD2
CDR3: ASSFMSGVLSPYEQY

V: TRBV6-5
J: TRBJ2-7
D: TRBD1
CDR3: ASSPIPTGLYEQY

V: TRBV2
J: .
D: TRBD2
CDR3: ASRDADGLGKETQY

V: TRBV27
J: TRBJ2-6
D: TRBD1
CDR3: ASREGQVKSGANVLT

V: TRBV27
J: TRBJ2-5
D: TRBD2
CDR3: ASRRPGLAGGGTQY

V: TRBV28
J: TRBJ2-7
D: TRBD1
CDR3: ASTGQGISSYEQY

V: TRBV7-9
J: TRBJ2-7
D: .
CDR3: ASSAILVYEQY

V: TRBV10-3
J: TRBJ2-1
D: .
CDR3: AISEQVVYTPYNEQF

V: TRBV11-2
J: .
D: .
CDR3: ASQWWGLSSYNEQY

V: TRBV29-1
J: TRBJ1-2
D: TRBD1
CDR3: SVTGTGDHYGYT

V: TRBV20-1
J: TRBJ1-1
D: .
CDR3: SASLFF

V: TRBV15
J: TRBJ2-5
D: TRBD2
CDR3: ATSSGWTSGTQETQY

V: TRBV20-1
J: TRBJ2-7
D: TRBD1
CDR3: SADPGTGIYEQY

V: TRBV2
J: TRBJ2-1
D: TRBD2
CDR3: ASRAWLGGGAPYNEQF

V: TRBV12-3/TRBV12-4
J: TRBJ2-1
D: .
CDR3: ASSLNPTNEQF

V: TRBV20-1
J: TRBJ1-4
D: .
CDR3: SVGGSGTSEKLF

V: TRBV20-1
J: TRBJ2-1
D: TRBD2
CDR3: SASKASGGLSSYNEQF

V: TRBV27
J: TRBJ1-2
D: TRBD1
CDR3: ASSGTGNRGYT